Below, 10 T cell receptor beta chains from the same sample are listed, as sequenced in a study of CD4 T cells in relation to SARS-CoV-2 and coronaviruses. Their cognate antigens are unknown. Clones were sequenced by immunoSEQ multiplex PCR, and TCRdb holds only the in-frame ones, with some missing. The data contain around 16,000 clones, about four fifths of them singletons. Before the COVID-19 pandemic, during about 2011-2019, CD4+ T cells were taken from unexposed donors. The cells were cultured for 10 days before CD4+ T cells were isolated. The sequenced sample consisted of CD4+ T cells from PBMCs, cultured in vitro. These receptors were taken from a human donor in good health.

This chain joins TRBV7-2 and TRBJ2-7; D is ambiguous. Germline V CDR1 and CDR2: SGHTA, FQGNSA. Trimming took 1 base from V and 3 from J, leaving 7 bases between them. This CDR3 comprises 13 residues. CDR3 sequence reads: CASSLEAFYEQYF. For the CDR3, the DNA is TGTGCCAGCAGCTTAGAGGCCTTCTACGAGCAGTACTTC.

V is TRBV6-5 and J is TRBJ2-7; TRBD2 aligns across 7 bases. With 2 bases clipped from V and 1 base from J, the junction kept 5 bases outside the gene matches. The germline CDR1 and CDR2 sequences are MNHEY and SVGAGI. The CDR3 runs to 15 residues. CDR3 protein: CASSYAGGSSYEQYF. The CDR3 coding sequence is TGTGCCAGCAGTTACGCGGGCGGGAGTTCCTACGAGCAGTACTTC.

The chain uses TRBV6-5 and TRBJ1-1, with 8 bases identical to TRBD1. The V gene end was trimmed by 6 bases and the J gene end by 11 bases; junction bases not matched to a gene: 11. The CDR3 runs 13 residues. CDR1 MNHEY and CDR2 SVGAGI come from the germline V gene. The CDR3 nucleotides read TGTGCCAGCAGACAACGACAGGGGTTGAGGGCTTTCTTT. Amino acid sequence: CASRQRQGLRAFF.

This rearrangement joins TRBV12-3 or TRBV12-4 to TRBJ1-5; D is ambiguous. V lost 2 bases to trimming and J lost 0 bases, with 2 bases between them. The CDR3 sequence is 13 residues long. CDR3 residues: CASSLRSNQPQHF. The DNA for the CDR3 is TGTGCCAGCAGTTTACGTAGCAATCAGCCCCAGCATTTT.

The chain employs TRBV10-3 and TRBJ2-7; maybe TRBD1 (5 bases). The germline CDR1 and CDR2 sequences are ENHRY and SYGVKD. This CDR3 region has 15 residues. Deletions cut 10 bases from V and 5 bases from J, with 24 bases between. This CDR3 reads CATRYQWQGTHEQYF. The CDR3 DNA sequence: TGTGCCACACGGTATCAGTGGCAGGGAACCCACGAGCAGTACTTC.

The chain uses TRBV5-4 and TRBJ1-2; maybe TRBD1 (5 bases). CDR1 and CDR2 from the germline V gene are SGHNT and YYREEE (reference sequence). The germline V and J ends were trimmed by 4 bases and 4 bases, with 8 bases remaining between them. The CDR3 runs 12 residues. CDR3 protein: CASSPGPYGYTF. The CDR3 DNA sequence: TGTGCCAGCAGCCCGGGACCCTATGGCTACACCTTC. The complete variable domain, with remaining parts taken from reference TRBV5-4 and TRBJ1-2, reads ETGVTQSPTHLIKTRGQQVTLRCSSQSGHNTVSWYQQALGQGPQFIFQYYREEENGRGNFPPRFSGLQFPNYSSELNVNALELDDSALYLCASSPGPYGYTFGSGTRLTVV.

This clone was seen only once. A junction end diverges from the germline sequence, so it may reflect a read error. The chain links TRBV6-6 to TRBJ1-1; TRBD1 matches at 9 bases. The CDR3 runs to 10 residues. In germline, CDR1 is MNHNY, CDR2 SVGAGI (reference sequence). The DNA of the CDR3 is TGTGCCAGCAGTGGGGGACAGGGCGCCTTT. Translating gives CASSGGQGAF.

The chain combines TRBV11-3 with TRBJ1-2; 7 nucleotides agree with TRBD1. The CDR3 runs 15 residues. Per germline, CDR1 SGHNT and CDR2 YENEEA. The junction had 4 bases not matched to a gene; V was cut back by 2 bases and J by 1 base. The CDR3 DNA is TGTGCCAGCAGCTTATGGGGGACAGATAACTATGGCTACACCTTC. Encoded protein: CASSLWGTDNYGYTF.

The rearrangement joins TRBV3-1 (or the pseudogene TRBV3-2) to TRBJ2-1, with TRBD2 as a possible D gene (5 bases). V lost 3 bases and J 10 bases, leaving 7 bases between the germline ends. Germline V CDR1 and CDR2: LGHDT, YNNKEL (reference sequence). This CDR3 has 11 amino acids. CDR3 DNA sequence: TGTGCCAGCAGCCAGAAGCGGGAGCAGTTCTTC. The encoded protein is CASSQKREQFF.

V is TRBV28 and J is TRBJ2-1; D is undetermined. Germline loops: CDR1 MDHEN, CDR2 SYDVKM. V dropped 7 bases and J dropped 5 bases, with 15 bases sitting between them. The CDR3 contains 14 residues. Written as DNA, the CDR3 is TGTGCCAGCACTCTCGCACCTAAAAACAATGAGCAGTTCTTC. This translates into CASTLAPKNNEQFF. Full variable domain (remainder filled in from reference TRBV28 and TRBJ2-1): DVKVTQSSRYLVKRTGEKVFLECVQDMDHENMFWYRQDPGLGLRLIYFSYDVKMKEKGDIPEGYSVSREKKERFSLILESASTNQTSMYLCASTLAPKNNEQFFGPGTRLTVL.